Sequencing of this T cell receptor (beta chain) was carried out in a study of Graves' ophthalmopathy and Graves' hyperthyroidism. Overall study: Upon initial diagnosis and before any treatment, peripheral blood was collected.

The CDR3 has 13 amino acids. Per germline, CDR1 DFQATT and CDR2 SNEGSKA (reference sequence). The V segment lost 7 bases and the J segment 5 bases; nucleotides outside the gene matches: 2. The TCR beta CDR3 regions underwent amplification from RNA transcripts. After a first-round RT-PCR with HTBI primers, a second-round multiplex PCR was run. Each CDR3 protein is one row after TCRdb ran MiXCR on the multiplex PCR reads. The table includes about 210,000 distinct CDR3 sequences, 25% to 30% detected once. Having ophthalmopathy, the donors showed moderate-to-severe activity, CAS ≥3 and NOSPECS ≥4, with disease lasting under 3 months. No donor had other autoimmune disease, uncontrolled infection, pregnancy or lactation.

The clonotype comes from a man over 45 with Graves' ophthalmopathy. V gene TRBV20-1 combines with J gene TRBJ1-6; 10 bases are shared with TRBD1. The sequencing input was peripheral blood. The CDR3 DNA is TGCAGTGGGGACAGGGGCAATAATTCACCCCTCCACTTT. It is translated as CSGDRGNNSPLHF.